This record concerns one T cell receptor beta chain sequence. Germline V lookup: CDR1 SNHLY, CDR2 FYNNEI. CDR3 length: 14 amino acids. V was trimmed by 7 bases and J by 2 bases, leaving 14 bases between them. This record belongs to a study of blood T cells in healthy people across ages. Overall study: Capture via template switching afforded approximately one barcoded beta molecule per two T cells.

It was with a sample-barcoded 5' primer and a J-beta primer mix that a second PCR of roughly 7 to 12 cycles was run. Each cDNA molecule received a tag from a template-switch adaptor that had 12 random nucleotides. TCRdb re-called the 5' RACE reads through MiXCR, storing one row per CDR3 protein. This repertoire shows around 1,100,000 distinct CDR3 sequences, 30% to 40% found once; its top ten account for around 13%. The chain combines TRBV2 with TRBJ1-1; D remains unclear. The sequence derives from a young man in good health. The sample consisted of blood. The CDR3 loop is CASTRGNGNTEAFF. CDR3 nucleotides: TGTGCCAGCACCCGAGGGAATGGAAACACTGAAGCTTTCTTT. The variable domain in full, completed from reference TRBV2 and TRBJ1-1, reads EPEVTQTPSHQVTQMGQEVILRCVPISNHLYFYWYRQILGQKVEFLVSFYNNEISEKSEIFDDQFSVERPDGSNFTLKIRSTKLEDSAMYFCASTRGNGNTEAFFGQGTRLTVV.